A selection of T cell receptor beta chains follows, all from one sample in a study of T cell repertoires in cytomegalovirus infection. Via MiXCR, TCRdb re-called the reads, giving one row per CDR3 protein. The repertoire holds under 10,000 distinct CDR3 sequences, under 55% seen once, with approximately 75% in the top ten. No cognate antigen is known for these TCRs. Sequenced input: PBMCs, sequenced either directly or after in vitro stimulation (not recorded which). These receptors originate from a human donor in good health (CMV status not recorded). Some clones in this sample may be carry-over from other donors' samples. The CDR3 runs from the conserved cysteine through the conserved F or W. D genes are given only for firm matches. Size is stated for part of the rows, as once, few or many counts, or as a class when the clone is expanded.

len	abundance	j_gene	d_gene	v_gene	CDR3aa	CDR3nt
14	-	TRBJ2-7	-	TRBV7-6	CASSLDPRSYEQYF	TGTGCCAGCAGCTTAGACCCGAGGTCCTACGAGCAGTACTTC
13	many	TRBJ1-2	TRBD1	TRBV7-9	CASSRVTGYSYTF	TGTGCCAGCAGCCGAGTGACAGGGTATAGCTACACCTTC
11	-	TRBJ1-1	TRBD1	TRBV7-2	CASSPTGKAFF	TGTGCCAGCAGCCCGACAGGGAAAGCTTTCTTT
14	-	TRBJ2-3	TRBD2	TRBV12-3/TRBV12-4	CASSFAGGTDTQYF	TGTGCCAGCAGTTTCGCGGGGGGCACAGATACGCAGTATTTT
15	-	TRBJ2-1	-	TRBV28	CASSRAWGGQGEQFF	TGTGCCAGCAGCCGAGCCTGGGGCGGACAAGGTGAGCAGTTCTTC
14	-	TRBJ1-6	TRBD1	TRBV7-2	CASSQGAYNSPLHF	TGTGCCAGCAGCCAGGGGGCTTATAATTCACCCCTCCACTTT
19	once	TRBJ1-2	TRBD1	TRBV7-2	CAISLGAVTPTGLGSDFTF	TGTGCCATCAGCTTAGGTGCCGTCACTCCGACAGGGTTGGGTAGTGACTTCACCTTC
18	-	TRBJ1-1	-	TRBV19	CASSLRGGLSRMNTEAFF	TGTGCCAGTAGTCTACGGGGGGGACTCTCGCGAATGAACACTGAAGCTTTCTTT
15	-	TRBJ2-1	-	TRBV5-1	CYSSLFSTAGNEQFF	TGCTACAGCAGCTTGTTCTCGACAGCTGGCAATGAGCAGTTCTTC
14	-	TRBJ1-1	-	TRBV6-6	CASSYSKRGTEAFF	TGTGCCAGCAGTTACTCGAAAAGGGGAACTGAAGCTTTCTTT
14	many	TRBJ1-1	-	TRBV18	CASSPNRGETEAFF	TGTGCCAGCTCACCAAATCGGGGAGAGACTGAAGCTTTCTTT
16	-	TRBJ1-1	-	TRBV19	CASSLRAERMNTEAFF	TGTGCCAGTAGTCTCCGGGCAGAGAGAATGAACACTGAAGCTTTCTTT
13	-	TRBJ1-1	-	TRBV12-3/TRBV12-4	CASSLGGDTEAFF	TGTGCCAGCAGTTTAGGGGGTGACACTGAAGCTTTCTTT
14	few	TRBJ2-7	-	TRBV12-3/TRBV12-4	CASTLTGTSYEQYF	TGTGCCAGCACCTTGACTGGGACTTCCTACGAGCAGTACTTC
15	few	TRBJ2-3	TRBD1	TRBV12-3/TRBV12-4	CASRIHLRGTDTQYF	TGTGCCAGCAGAATACACCTCAGGGGGACAGATACGCAGTATTTT
14	few	TRBJ1-4	-	TRBV7-9	CASSLTGRNEKLFF	TGTGCCAGCAGCTTAACGGGGAGGAATGAAAAACTGTTTTTT
14	-	TRBJ1-1	TRBD1	TRBV29-1	CSARTGVGDTEAFF	TGCAGCGCCCGAACAGGGGTAGGGGACACTGAAGCTTTCTTT
14	-	TRBJ1-1	-	TRBV6-2/TRBV6-3	CASSSDWRDTEEFF	TGTGCCAGCAGTTCGGACTGGAGGGACACTGAAGAGTTCTTT
16	few	TRBJ1-5	-	TRBV6-1	CASSEMRTTFNQPQHF	TGTGCCAGCAGTGAAATGCGGACAACTTTCAATCAGCCCCAGCATTTT
16	many	TRBJ1-2	TRBD1	TRBV7-9	CASSLKDREATNGYTF	TGTGCCAGCAGCTTAAAAGACAGGGAGGCTACTAATGGCTACACCTTC
13	few	TRBJ2-5	-	TRBV7-6	CASSSVVVETQYF	TGTGCCAGCAGCTCCGTGGTGGTGGAGACCCAGTACTTC
14	many	TRBJ2-7	TRBD2	TRBV20-1	CSARPTSGRHEQYF	TGCAGTGCTAGACCAACTAGCGGGAGGCACGAGCAGTACTTC
16	once	TRBJ1-5	TRBD1	TRBV20-1	CSSCARGLYSNQPQHF	TGCAGTTCTTGTGCCAGGGGGCTTTATAGCAATCAGCCACAGCATTTT
12	few	TRBJ2-1	TRBD2	TRBV14	CASSGSHNEQFF	TGTGCCTCTAGCGGGAGTCACAATGAGCAGTTCTTC
13	-	TRBJ1-1	-	TRBV7-2	CASCRKGDTEAFF	TGTGCCAGCTGCCGGAAAGGGGACACTGAAGCTTTCTTT
14	-	TRBJ2-7	-	TRBV10-3	CAISEDRSSYEQYF	TGTGCCATCAGTGAGGACAGGAGCTCCTACGAGCAGTACTTC
15	few	TRBJ2-3	TRBD2	TRBV7-8	CASSLSDSGADTQYF	TGTGCCAGCAGCTTAAGTGATAGCGGGGCGGATACGCAGTATTTT
14	-	TRBJ2-7	-	TRBV7-8	CASSLGGFSYEQYF	TGTGCCAGCAGCTTAGGGGGATTCTCCTACGAGCAGTACTTC
15	many	TRBJ2-3	-	TRBV7-9	CASSLQAGSTDTQYF	TGTGCCAGCAGCTTACAGGCAGGGAGCACAGATACGCAGTATTTT
15	once	TRBJ1-5	TRBD1	TRBV6-5	CATGLSQGTNQPQHF	TGTGCCACAGGCCTCTCACAGGGGACAAATCAGCCCCAGCATTTT
12	few	TRBJ2-7	-	TRBV20-1	CSAARSNYEQYF	TGCAGTGCGGCGAGGAGCAATTACGAGCAGTACTTC
16	few	TRBJ2-1	-	TRBV11-2	CASSSHLAYPYNEQFF	TGTGCCAGCAGCTCTCATCTGGCTTATCCCTACAATGAGCAGTTCTTC
14	-	TRBJ2-1	-	TRBV5-1	CASSLVASNNEQFF	TGCGCCAGCAGCTTGGTGGCATCAAACAATGAGCAGTTCTTC
16	few	TRBJ2-7	-	TRBV7-8	CASSLRWRSSSWEQYF	TGTGCCAGCAGCTTAAGGTGGCGGAGTTCCTCCTGGGAGCAGTACTTC
15	few	TRBJ2-2	-	TRBV6-2/TRBV6-3	CASSGRDGQAGELFF	TGTGCCAGCAGTGGCCGGGACGGCCAGGCCGGGGAGCTGTTTTTT
16	-	TRBJ1-1	-	TRBV7-6	CASSLEYRGQGTEAFF	TGTGCCAGCAGCTTAGAGTATCGGGGCCAGGGGACTGAAGCTTTCTTT
16	few	TRBJ1-2	TRBD1	TRBV28	CASSLPRRQGHYGYTF	TGTGCCAGCAGTTTGCCCCGACGACAGGGGCACTATGGCTACACCTTC
19	-	TRBJ1-2	TRBD1	TRBV7-2	CASSLGEGTPTGLGSGYTF	TGTGCCAGCAGCTTAGGGGAGGGCACTCCGACAGGGTTAGGTAGTGGCTACACCTTC
16	-	TRBJ1-1	-	TRBV7-2	CASSLEARGSNTEAFF	TGTGCCAGCAGCTTAGAGGCTAGGGGCTCGAACACTGAAGCGTTCTTT
13	many	TRBJ2-2	TRBD1	TRBV7-2	CASSGQEGGELFF	TGTGCCAGCAGCGGACAGGAAGGCGGGGAGCTGTTTTTT
17	-	TRBJ2-4	-	TRBV7-9	CASSLGGGLLAKNIQYF	TGTGCCAGCAGCTTAGGCGGGGGCCTCCTAGCCAAAAACATTCAGTACTTC
16	few	TRBJ2-3	TRBD2	TRBV7-9	CASSLVVGTSLDTQYF	TGTGCCAGCAGCTTAGTGGTCGGGACTAGCCTAGATACGCAGTATTTT
12	few	TRBJ1-1	-	TRBV7-6	CASSEKGPEAFF	TGTGCCAGCAGCGAAAAGGGTCCTGAAGCTTTCTTT
18	many	TRBJ2-1	TRBD2	TRBV7-8	CASSPRKSGGPTGNEQFF	TGTGCCAGCAGCCCACGAAAGAGCGGGGGGCCTACGGGCAATGAGCAGTTCTTC
14	once	TRBJ2-1	TRBD2	TRBV7-2	CVSSQAGVRNEQLF	TGTGTGAGCAGCCAGGCGGGAGTACGGAATGAGCAGTTATTC
14	-	TRBJ2-5	-	TRBV7-2	CASSLVAVQETQYF	TGTGCCAGCAGCTTAGTGGCAGTCCAAGAGACCCAGTACTTC
12	medium-sized	TRBJ1-1	-	TRBV10-3	CAIRRGGDEAFF	TGTGCCATTCGACGGGGGGGGGATGAAGCTTTCTTT
12	many	TRBJ1-5	TRBD1	TRBV7-2	CASNRQGGSQHF	TGTGCCAGCAACCGACAGGGCGGCTCCCAGCATTTT
14	-	TRBJ2-5	-	TRBV28	CASRPTARVETTYF	TGTGCCAGCAGACCTACGGCGCGGGTGGAGACCACGTACTTC
13	many	TRBJ2-1	-	TRBV7-6	CASSLAPGNEQFF	TGTGCCAGCAGCTTAGCCCCGGGAAATGAGCAGTTCTTC
11	few	TRBJ2-1	-	TRBV7-9	CASMEDNEQFF	TGTGCCAGCATGGAGGACAATGAGCAGTTCTTC
12	few	TRBJ2-7	TRBD1	TRBV20-1	CSAGQGIYEQYF	TGCAGTGCTGGACAGGGTATTTACGAGCAGTACTTC
14	-	TRBJ1-1	TRBD1	TRBV13	CASSPRQGWTEAFF	TGTGCCAGCAGCCCTAGACAGGGTTGGACTGAAGCTTTCTTT